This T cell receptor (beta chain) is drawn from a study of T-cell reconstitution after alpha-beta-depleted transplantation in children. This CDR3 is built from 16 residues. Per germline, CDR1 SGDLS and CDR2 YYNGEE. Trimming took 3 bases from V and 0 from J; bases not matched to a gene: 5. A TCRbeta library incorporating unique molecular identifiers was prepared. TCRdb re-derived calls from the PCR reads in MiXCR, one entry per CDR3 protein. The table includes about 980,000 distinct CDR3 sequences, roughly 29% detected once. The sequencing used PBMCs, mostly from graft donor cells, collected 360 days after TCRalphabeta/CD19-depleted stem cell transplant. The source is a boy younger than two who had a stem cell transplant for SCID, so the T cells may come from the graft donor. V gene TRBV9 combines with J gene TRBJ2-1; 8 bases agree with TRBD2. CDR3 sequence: CASSASGGISYNEQFF. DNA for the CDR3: TGTGCCAGCAGCGCCAGCGGGGGTATCTCCTACAATGAGCAGTTCTTC.